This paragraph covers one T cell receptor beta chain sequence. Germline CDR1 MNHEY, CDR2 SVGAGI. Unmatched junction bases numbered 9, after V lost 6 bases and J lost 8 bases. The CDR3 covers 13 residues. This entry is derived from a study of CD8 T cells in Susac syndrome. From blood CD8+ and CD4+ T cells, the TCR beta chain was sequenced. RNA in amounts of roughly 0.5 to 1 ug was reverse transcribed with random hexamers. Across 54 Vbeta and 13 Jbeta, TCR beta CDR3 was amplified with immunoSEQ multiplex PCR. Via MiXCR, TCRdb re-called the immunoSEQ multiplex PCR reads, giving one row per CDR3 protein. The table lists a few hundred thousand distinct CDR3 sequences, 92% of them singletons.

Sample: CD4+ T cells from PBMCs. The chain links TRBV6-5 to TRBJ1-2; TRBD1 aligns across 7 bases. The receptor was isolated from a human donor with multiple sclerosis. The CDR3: CASRGTADRGYTF. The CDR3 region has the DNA TGTGCCAGCAGAGGGACAGCGGATCGAGGCTACACCTTC.